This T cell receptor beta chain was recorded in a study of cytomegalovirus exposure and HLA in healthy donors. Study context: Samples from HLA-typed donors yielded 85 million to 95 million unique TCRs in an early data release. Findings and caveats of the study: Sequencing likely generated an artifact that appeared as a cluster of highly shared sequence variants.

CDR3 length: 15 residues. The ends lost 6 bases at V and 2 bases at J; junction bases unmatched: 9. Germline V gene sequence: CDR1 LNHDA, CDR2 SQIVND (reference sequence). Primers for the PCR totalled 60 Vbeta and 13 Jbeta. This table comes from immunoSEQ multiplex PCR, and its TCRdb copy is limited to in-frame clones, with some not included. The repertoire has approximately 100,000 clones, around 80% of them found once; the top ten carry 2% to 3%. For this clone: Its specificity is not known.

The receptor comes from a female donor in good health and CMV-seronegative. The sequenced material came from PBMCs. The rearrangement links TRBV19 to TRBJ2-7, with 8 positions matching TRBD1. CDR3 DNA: TGTGCCAGTAGCAACCCCGCGACAGGGGCCTACGAGCAGTACTTC. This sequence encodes CASSNPATGAYEQYF.